This is a list of T cell receptor beta chains from one sample in a study of T cells after yellow fever vaccination. TCRdb re-analysed the 5' RACE reads in MiXCR, keeping a single row per CDR3 protein. The top ten hold 2.5% of the sample, which has roughly 120,000 distinct CDR3 sequences, approximately 7% seen once. This specimen consisted of CD4+ T cells sorted from PBMCs, obtained 10 days after the first yellow fever vaccination. Source of these receptors: a man aged 18 to 29 who received the YFV17D yellow fever vaccine. The CDR3 runs from the conserved cysteine through the conserved F or W. A D gene is named only where the DNA matches it firmly. Each size is once, few or many counts, or a class when the clone is expanded.

TRBJ1-2,TRBV12-3/TRBV12-4,many,NA,TGTGCCAGCAGTTTAGCCACGGCCACATATGGCTACACCTTC,CASSLATATYGYTF
TRBJ2-1,TRBV7-2,many,NA,TGTGCCAGCAGCCCCTTTAGTATCAATGAGCAGTTCTTC,CASSPFSINEQFF
TRBJ2-3,TRBV7-2,few,NA,TGTGCCAGCAGCCCCAGTTGGGCAGATACGCAGTATTTT,CASSPSWADTQYF
TRBJ2-3,TRBV9,many,NA,TGTGCCAGCAGCGTAGAGGGGGGGGCCAATACGCAGTATTTT,CASSVEGGANTQYF
TRBJ2-3,TRBV7-6,many,NA,TGTGCCAGCAACAGGGGCACAGATACGCAGTATTTT,CASNRGTDTQYF
TRBJ1-3,TRBV6-2/TRBV6-3,many,NA,TGTGCCAGCAGTTACTGGCGTGGGACCTCTGGAAACACCATATATTTT,CASSYWRGTSGNTIYF
TRBJ1-2,TRBV12-3/TRBV12-4,many,TRBD1,TGTGCCAGCAGTTCGACAGGGCGAGAAGACTATGGCTACACCTTC,CASSSTGREDYGYTF
TRBJ1-2,TRBV20-1,many,NA,TGCAGTGCTAGAGATGGCTTGGGGGGTAACTATGGCTACACCTTC,CSARDGLGGNYGYTF
TRBJ2-4,TRBV7-9,few,TRBD1,TGTGCCAGCAGCTTCGGTGACAGGGCTGACATTCAGTACTTC,CASSFGDRADIQYF
TRBJ1-6,TRBV7-2,many,NA,TGTGCCAGCAGCTCAGCCTACGGCCGATCACCCCTCCACTTT,CASSSAYGRSPLHF
TRBJ2-7,TRBV27,many,NA,TGTGCCAGCAGTCCGACCTACTCCCCCCCCTACGAGCAGTACTTC,CASSPTYSPPYEQYF